This T cell receptor (beta chain) was recovered during a study of T-cell memory formation after mild COVID-19. The wider study: Among the donors, TCR clusters were largely specific to each donor.

J lost 5 bases, V lost 5 bases, and 6 bases had no gene match. The CDR3 loop spans 14 amino acids. Germline CDR1 and CDR2: MNHEY and SVGEGT. TCRdb itself ran the 5' RACE reads through MiXCR, one entry per CDR3 protein. Counted here are some 440,000 distinct CDR3 sequences, 25% occurring once; the ten biggest clones make up under 15%. The V gene is TRBV6-2 or TRBV6-3, the J gene TRBJ2-7; 10 bases line up with TRBD1. The sequencing input was PBMCs or a T cell subset sorted from them (not recorded which). This clonotype originated in an adult woman who had mild COVID-19 (a few samples of this study predate the infection). Cell type and time point are not known. As DNA, the CDR3 is TGTGCCAGCAGTCCTCTGGGACAGGGGAACGAGCAGTACTTC. This sequence encodes CASSPLGQGNEQYF.